This T cell receptor (beta chain) was observed in a study of neurological immune-mediated disorders. Broader study findings: The level of TCR clonal expansion was highest in patients with HTLV-1-associated myelopathy and lowest in multiple sclerosis, where it fell below the level seen in healthy controls. With the multiple sclerosis repertoire cluster, none of the clinical or MRI features showed an association.

This clonotype occurred many times. Its specificity is unknown. CDR1 MDHEN and CDR2 SYDVKM come from the germline V gene. The length of the CDR3 is 15 residues. V lost 8 bases to trimming and J lost 1 base, with 15 bases between them. The study built unsorted libraries from 2 million PBMCs kept at -80 C. From 15-18 subjects, each sequencing run yielded over 160 million TCR-beta sequences. Using its own MiXCR run on the 5' RACE reads, TCRdb lists one record per CDR3 protein. The sample shows around 44,000 distinct CDR3 sequences, 2% to 2.5% of them seen only once. The gene calls are TRBV28 and TRBJ1-3, with D possibly being TRBD1 (5 bases). The TCR originated in a man aged 30 to 39 with multiple sclerosis. Input material: PBMCs. The CDR3 nucleotides are TGTGCCAGCCACGTTCAGGGCCGATCTGGAAACACCATATATTTT. It codes for CASHVQGRSGNTIYF.